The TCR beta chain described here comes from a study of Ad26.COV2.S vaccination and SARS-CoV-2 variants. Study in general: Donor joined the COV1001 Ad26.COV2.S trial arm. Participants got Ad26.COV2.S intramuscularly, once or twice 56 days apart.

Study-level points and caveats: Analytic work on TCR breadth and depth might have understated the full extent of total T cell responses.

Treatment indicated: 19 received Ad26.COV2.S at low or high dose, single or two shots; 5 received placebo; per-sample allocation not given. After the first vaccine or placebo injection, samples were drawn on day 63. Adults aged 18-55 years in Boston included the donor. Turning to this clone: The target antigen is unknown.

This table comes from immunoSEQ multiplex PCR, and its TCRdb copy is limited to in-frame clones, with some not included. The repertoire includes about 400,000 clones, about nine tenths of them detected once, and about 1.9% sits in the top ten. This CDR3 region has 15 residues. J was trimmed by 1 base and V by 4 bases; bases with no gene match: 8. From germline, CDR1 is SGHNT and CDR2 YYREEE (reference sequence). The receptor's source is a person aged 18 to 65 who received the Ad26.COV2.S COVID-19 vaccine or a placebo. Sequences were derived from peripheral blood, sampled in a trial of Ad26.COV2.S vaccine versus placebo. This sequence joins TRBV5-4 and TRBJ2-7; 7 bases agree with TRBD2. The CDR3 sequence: CASSNAGLTSYEQYF. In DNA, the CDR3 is TGTGCCAGCAGCAACGCGGGACTAACGTCCTACGAGCAGTACTTC.